The T cell receptor beta chain described here comes from a study of blood T cell repertoires in COVID-19. Study background: T cells, B-cell-depleted T cells, or PBMCs supplied cDNA or gDNA.

Individuals aged 18 to 89 years were recruited from fewer than 30 US areas. Resolution of symptoms, clearance, or two negative PCRs was present in recovered Cohort 3 donors. CDR3 length equals 20 residues. Unmatched junction bases numbered 20, after V lost 4 bases and J lost 8 bases. Germline CDR1 is MDHEN and CDR2 is SYDVKM. In the source study's methods: Reference gene primer amplification in the assay estimated nucleated cell counts. Some clones are missing from TCRdb's copy, which holds only in-frame ones; the method was immunoSEQ multiplex PCR. From that table come the V and J calls and clone size; the DNA was used to work out D and trimming. The table shows roughly 300,000 clones, with 87% occurring only once.

The sample comprised PBMCs or T cells enriched from blood (not recorded which). This rearrangement joins TRBV28 to TRBJ2-1, with 13 bases matching TRBD2. The TCR was taken from a woman aged 25 to 45 who had recovered from COVID-19. CDR3 nucleotide sequence: TGTGCCAGCAGTTCGTACGGACTAGCGGGGGACCCTAACCCTTTGTATGAGCAGTTCTTC. It encodes CASSSYGLAGDPNPLYEQFF.